The 8 T cell receptor beta chains in this list originate from one sample, sequenced in a study of post-analysis software for immune sequencing data. Broader study findings: A handful of TRBV segments appeared more often in patients than in controls, and TRBV5-6, TRBV5-1 and TRBV20-1 were among these.

cDNA libraries for TCR beta contained unique molecular identifiers. TCRdb reprocessed the PCR reads with MiXCR, giving one entry per CDR3 protein. In the table there are 150,000 to 200,000 distinct CDR3 sequences, approximately 30% of which are singletons. These receptors' targets are unknown. Sequencing was carried out using blood. All receptors derive from a girl between 10 and 17 years old with multiple sclerosis.

The chain recombines TRBV20-1 with TRBJ2-1, with 13 bases fitting TRBD2. The V gene end was trimmed by 3 bases and the J gene end by 6 bases; junction bases not matched to a gene: 5. The germline V gene encodes CDR1 DFQATT and CDR2 SNEGSKA (reference sequence). CDR3 length: 15 amino acids. The chain's CDR3 is CSASTSGRAGNEQFF. The CDR3 DNA is TGCAGTGCTAGCACTAGCGGGAGGGCCGGCAATGAGCAGTTCTTC.

J is TRBJ2-4 and V is TRBV18; 8 bases align to TRBD1. The DNA end is more similar to TRBJ2-7, so the J call may be wrong. CDR3 length equals 15 residues. Germline V gene data show CDR1 as KGHSH and CDR2 as LQKENI. CDR3 region: CASSPGQGLQYEQYF. The CDR3 nucleotides are TGTGCCAGCTCACCAGGACAGGGCCTACAGTACGAGCAGTACTTC.

This clonotype has a handful of counts. Here the CDR3 DNA reads TGTGCCGACAGACCCTGGATGGTCTCCTACAATGAGCAGTTCTTC. This encodes CADRPWMVSYNEQFF. The chain employs TRBV7-8 and TRBJ2-1, with D perhaps TRBD1 (5 bases). The ends were cut back, 11 bases at V and 0 bases at J, with 17 bases in the middle. The CDR3 is made up of 15 amino acids. The V gene's germline CDR1 is SGHVS and CDR2 FQNEAQ. The variable domain in full, completed from reference TRBV7-8 and TRBJ2-1, reads GAGVSQSPRYKVAKRGQDVALRCDPISGHVSLFWYQQALGQGPEFLTYFQNEAQLDKSGLPSDRFFAERPEGSVSTLKIQRTQQEDSAVYLCADRPWMVSYNEQFFGPGTRLTVL.

This clonotype was found many times. The V call is TRBV7-9, the J call TRBJ2-7, with D uncertain. Looked up from germline, CDR1 is SEHNR and CDR2 is FQNEAQ (reference sequence). V was shortened by 5 bases and J by 1 base, with 9 bases between the two germline ends. The CDR3 contains 13 residues. CDR3 coding DNA: TGTGCCAGCAGCCCAGACATGTCCTACGAGCAGTACTTC. Translation gives CASSPDMSYEQYF.

Many counts were recorded for this clonotype. The DNA of the CDR3 is TGTGCCAGCAGCTTGGGGGGGCGCGGCTACACCTTC. Its protein product is CASSLGGRGYTF. The chain links TRBV5-6 to TRBJ1-2; D may be TRBD1 (6 bases). The CDR3 contains 12 residues. CDR1 and CDR2 from the germline V gene are SGHDT and YYEEEE. V lost 0 bases and J lost 8, with 8 bases in between.

The chain couples TRBV5-1 to TRBJ2-2, with D possibly TRBD1 on 5 matching bases. Trimming removed 4 bases from V and 6 bases from J, with 10 bases in between. The CDR3 sequence is 13 residues long. Germline-derived CDR1 and CDR2 are SGHRS and YFSETQ. The CDR3 region is CASSPTESGELFF. CDR3 bases: TGCGCCAGCAGCCCGACAGAATCCGGGGAGCTGTTTTTT.

This clonotype has just a few counts. V is TRBV6-1 and J is TRBJ1-2, with D hard to call. Germline CDR1 and CDR2: MNHNS and SASEGT. Deletions cut 1 base from V and 5 bases from J, with 11 bases between. This CDR3 is 14 amino acids long. CDR3 sequence (DNA): TGTGCCAGCAGTGAAGATGGAGACGGATATGGCTACACCTTC. This encodes CASSEDGDGYGYTF.

Many counts were recorded for this clonotype. J is TRBJ2-5 and V is TRBV6-5, with 11 bases aligning to TRBD2. J was trimmed by 4 bases and V by 4 bases; bases with no gene match: 14. CDR1 MNHEY and CDR2 SVGAGI come from the germline V gene. This CDR3 region has 18 residues. CDR3 region: CASSSSSTSGIGRETQYF. DNA of the CDR3: TGTGCCAGCAGTTCCTCCTCGACTAGCGGGATTGGAAGAGAGACCCAGTACTTC.